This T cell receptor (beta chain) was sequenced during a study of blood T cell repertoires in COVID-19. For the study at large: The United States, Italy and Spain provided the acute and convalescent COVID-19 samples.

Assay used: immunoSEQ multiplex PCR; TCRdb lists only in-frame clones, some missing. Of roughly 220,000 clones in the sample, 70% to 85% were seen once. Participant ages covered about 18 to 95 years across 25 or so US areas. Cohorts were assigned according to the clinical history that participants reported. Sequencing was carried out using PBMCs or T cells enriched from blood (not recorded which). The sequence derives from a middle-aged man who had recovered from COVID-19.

The chain's CDR3 is CASSLRGQETQYF. CDR3 in DNA: TGTGCCAGCAGTTTAAGGGGGCAAGAGACCCAGTACTTC. The rearrangement uses TRBV27 and TRBJ2-5; perhaps TRBD1 as D (6 bases). The CDR3 totals 13 residues. Germline V gene data show CDR1 as MNHEY and CDR2 as SMNVEV (reference sequence). V was shortened by 2 bases and J by 2 bases, with 6 bases between the two germline ends.